This paragraph reports one TCR beta chain. No antigen is known for it. No much larger clone is present one base from it, and per-base qualities are unavailable. What this sample's treatment or condition label stands for: in vitro stimulation with specific CMV peptide epitopes to enrich CMV-specific T cells. The sequencer was an Illumina HiSeq 1500. TCRdb reran the public reads through fastp at Q25 and MiXCR, keeping productive beta chains. Every distinct CDR3 protein forms one entry, paired with its most common genes and DNA. The sample table shows about 20,000 distinct CDR3 sequences, and 42% are seen once. The ten top clones hold just under 95% of the sample. The germline V gene (reference sequence) provides CDR1 SGHKS and CDR2 YYEKEE. The junction shows trimming of 4 bases on V and 0 bases on J, plus 10 bases between the germline ends. Inclusive of the bounding cysteine and phenylalanine, the CDR3 is 15 residues long. The DNA shown is the 45-base CDR3, in frame from base 1.

These data are taken from a study of T cell repertoires in cytomegalovirus infection (dated by TCRdb to about 2019). In terms of the full investigation: The peptide stimulations were aimed at well-studied HLA-B-restricted epitopes as well as recently identified HLA-C-restricted CMV epitopes, whose presentation resists viral immunomodulation. Donor HLA type was relevant to the analysis, as public TCR beta signatures indicated carriage of CMV infection together with the matching HLA type.

Beyond this particular receptor, the publication reports: Carriers of CMV infection plus the relevant HLA type were discriminated by the cumulative frequency of public TCR beta family members in the study cohort and in an independent approximately 350-donor cohort. In the ex vivo response, HLA-C-restricted CMV-specific TCR beta clonotypes were dominant, and in two of eight donors the single most frequent clonotype came from this HLA-C-restricted group.

This TCR came from a human donor in good health (CMV status not recorded). Some clones in this sample may be carry-over from other donors' samples. The chain couples TRBV5-5 to TRBJ2-2; a tentative D call is TRBD1 (7 bases match). The sample in question was CD8+ T cells from cultured PBMCs, obtained from culture after CMV antigen stimulation. CDR3 protein: CASSRGTANTGELFF. The DNA sequence follows: TGTGCCAGCAGCCGCGGGACAGCGAACACCGGGGAGCTGTTTTTT.